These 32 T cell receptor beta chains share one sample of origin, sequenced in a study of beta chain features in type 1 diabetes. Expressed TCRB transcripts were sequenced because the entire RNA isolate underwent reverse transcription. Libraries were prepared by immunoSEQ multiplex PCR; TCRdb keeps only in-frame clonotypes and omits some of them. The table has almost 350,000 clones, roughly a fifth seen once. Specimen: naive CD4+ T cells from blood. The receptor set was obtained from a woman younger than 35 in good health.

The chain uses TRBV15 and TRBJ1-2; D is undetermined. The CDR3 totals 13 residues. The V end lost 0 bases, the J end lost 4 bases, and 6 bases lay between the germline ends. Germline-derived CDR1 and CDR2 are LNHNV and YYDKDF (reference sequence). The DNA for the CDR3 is TGTGCCACCAGCAGAGATCCCCTCTATGGCTACACCTTC. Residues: CATSRDPLYGYTF.

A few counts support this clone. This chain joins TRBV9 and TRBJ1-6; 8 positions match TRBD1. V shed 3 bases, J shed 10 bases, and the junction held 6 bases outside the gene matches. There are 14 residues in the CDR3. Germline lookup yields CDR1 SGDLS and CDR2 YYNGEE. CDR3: CASSGRTGQSPLHF. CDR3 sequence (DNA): TGTGCCAGCAGCGGAAGGACAGGGCAATCACCCCTCCACTTT. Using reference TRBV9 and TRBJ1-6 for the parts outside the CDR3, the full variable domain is DSGVTQTPKHLITATGQRVTLRCSPRSGDLSVYWYQQSLDQGLQFLIQYYNGEERAKGNILERFSAQQFPDLHSELNLSSLELGDSALYFCASSGRTGQSPLHFGNGTRLTVT.

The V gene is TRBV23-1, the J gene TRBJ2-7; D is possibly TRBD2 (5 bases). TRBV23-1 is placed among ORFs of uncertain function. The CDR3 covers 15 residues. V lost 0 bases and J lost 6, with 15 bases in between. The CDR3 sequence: CASSQSAEGASEQYF. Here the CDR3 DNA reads TGCGCCAGCAGTCAATCGGCTGAGGGAGCAAGCGAGCAGTACTTC.

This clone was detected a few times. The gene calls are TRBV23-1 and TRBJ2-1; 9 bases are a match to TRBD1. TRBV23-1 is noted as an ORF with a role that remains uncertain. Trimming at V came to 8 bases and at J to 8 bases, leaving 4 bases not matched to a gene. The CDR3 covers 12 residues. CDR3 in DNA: TGCGCCAGCGGGACAGGGCCCCATGAGCAGTTCTTC. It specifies CASGTGPHEQFF.

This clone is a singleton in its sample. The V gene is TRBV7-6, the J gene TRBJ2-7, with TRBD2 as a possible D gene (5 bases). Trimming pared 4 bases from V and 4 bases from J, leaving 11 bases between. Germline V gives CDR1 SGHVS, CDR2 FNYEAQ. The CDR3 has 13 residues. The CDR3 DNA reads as TGTGCCAGCAGCTCGGAGGCCGGTTACGAGCAGTACTTC. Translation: CASSSEAGYEQYF.

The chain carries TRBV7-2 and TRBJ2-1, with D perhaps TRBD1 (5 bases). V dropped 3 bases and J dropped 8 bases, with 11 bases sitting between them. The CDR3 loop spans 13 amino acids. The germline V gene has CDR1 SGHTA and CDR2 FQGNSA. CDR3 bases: TGTGCCAGCAGCTTCCGTGGGGCCGATGAGCAGTTCTTC. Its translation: CASSFRGADEQFF.

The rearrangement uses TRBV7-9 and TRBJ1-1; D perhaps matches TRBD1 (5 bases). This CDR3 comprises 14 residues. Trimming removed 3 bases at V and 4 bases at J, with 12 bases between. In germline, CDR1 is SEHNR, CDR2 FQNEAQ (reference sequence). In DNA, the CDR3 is TGTGCCAGCAGCTTCTCAGGGTTGAGCACTGAAGCTTTCTTT. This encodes CASSFSGLSTEAFF.

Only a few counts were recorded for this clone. The CDR3 region has the DNA TGTGCCAGCAGCGTATCAGGGCAGAGAAATTCACCCCTCCACTTT. Residues: CASSVSGQRNSPLHF. V and J are TRBV9 and TRBJ1-6; D is perhaps TRBD1 (5 bases). Trimming took off 1 base at V and 7 bases at J, with 12 bases between the two ends. The CDR3 totals 15 residues. CDR1 SGDLS and CDR2 YYNGEE come from the germline V gene.

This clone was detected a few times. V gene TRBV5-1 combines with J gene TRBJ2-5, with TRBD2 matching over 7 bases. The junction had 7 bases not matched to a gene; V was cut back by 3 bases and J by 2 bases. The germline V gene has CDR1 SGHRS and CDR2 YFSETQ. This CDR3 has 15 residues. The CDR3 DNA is TGCGCCAGCAGCTCGGGGGGTATACTTCAAGAGACCCAGTACTTC. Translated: CASSSGGILQETQYF.

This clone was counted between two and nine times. CDR3 coding DNA: TGTGCCAGCAGCTTCGGTCCGCGGGAGACCCAGTACTTC. Protein: CASSFGPRETQYF. This chain links TRBV11-2 with TRBJ2-5; D is uncertain. V lost 3 bases and J lost 5, with 10 bases in between. This CDR3 region has 13 residues. CDR1 is SGHAT and CDR2 is FQNNGV in the germline V gene.

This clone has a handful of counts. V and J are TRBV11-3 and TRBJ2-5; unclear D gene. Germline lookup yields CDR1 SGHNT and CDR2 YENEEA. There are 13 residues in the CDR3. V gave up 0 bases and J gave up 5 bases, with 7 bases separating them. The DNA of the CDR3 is TGTGCCAGCAGCTTAGATCTGAGGGAGACCCAGTACTTC. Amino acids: CASSLDLRETQYF.

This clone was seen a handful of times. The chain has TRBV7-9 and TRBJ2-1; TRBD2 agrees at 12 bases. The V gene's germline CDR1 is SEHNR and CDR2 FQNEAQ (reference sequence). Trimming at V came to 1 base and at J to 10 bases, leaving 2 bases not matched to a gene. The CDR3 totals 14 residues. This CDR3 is CASSLELAGGEQFF. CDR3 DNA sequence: TGTGCCAGCAGCTTAGAACTAGCGGGGGGAGAGCAGTTCTTC.

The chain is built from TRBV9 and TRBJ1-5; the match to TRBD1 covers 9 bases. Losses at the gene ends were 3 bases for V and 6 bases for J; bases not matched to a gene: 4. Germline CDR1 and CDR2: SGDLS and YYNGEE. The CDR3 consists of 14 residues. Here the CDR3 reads CASSADRGIQPQHF. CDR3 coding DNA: TGTGCCAGCAGCGCTGACAGGGGGATTCAGCCCCAGCATTTT.

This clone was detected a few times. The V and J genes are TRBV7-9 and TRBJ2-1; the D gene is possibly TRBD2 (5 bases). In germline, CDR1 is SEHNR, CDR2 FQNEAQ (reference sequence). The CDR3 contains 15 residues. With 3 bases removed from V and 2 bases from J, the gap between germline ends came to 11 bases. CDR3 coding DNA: TGTGCCAGCAGCTTCCGCGGGCCCCCCTACAATGAGCAGTTCTTC. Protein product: CASSFRGPPYNEQFF.

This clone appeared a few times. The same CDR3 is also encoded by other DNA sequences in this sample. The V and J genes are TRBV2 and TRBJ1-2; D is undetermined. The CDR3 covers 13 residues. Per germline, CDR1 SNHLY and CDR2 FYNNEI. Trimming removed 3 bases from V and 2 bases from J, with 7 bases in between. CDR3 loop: CASSDGQNYGYTF. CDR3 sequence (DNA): TGTGCCAGCAGTGATGGGCAGAACTATGGCTACACCTTC.

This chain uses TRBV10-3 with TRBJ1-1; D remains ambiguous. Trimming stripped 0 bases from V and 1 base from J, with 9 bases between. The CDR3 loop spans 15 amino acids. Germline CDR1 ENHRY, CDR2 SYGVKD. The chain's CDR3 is CAISESEGRNTEAFF. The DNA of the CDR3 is TGTGCCATCAGTGAGTCCGAGGGTAGGAACACTGAAGCTTTCTTT.

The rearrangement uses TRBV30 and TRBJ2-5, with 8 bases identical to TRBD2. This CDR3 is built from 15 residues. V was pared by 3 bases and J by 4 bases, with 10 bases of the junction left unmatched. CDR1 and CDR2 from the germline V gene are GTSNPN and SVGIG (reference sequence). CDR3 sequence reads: CAWSDSRGGPETQYF. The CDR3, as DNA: TGTGCCTGGAGCGACTCCCGGGGGGGCCCAGAGACCCAGTACTTC.

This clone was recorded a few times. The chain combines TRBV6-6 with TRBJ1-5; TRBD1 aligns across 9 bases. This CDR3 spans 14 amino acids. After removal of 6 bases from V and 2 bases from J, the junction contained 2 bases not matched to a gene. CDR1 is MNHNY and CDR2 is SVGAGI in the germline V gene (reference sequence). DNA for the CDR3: TGTGCCAGCAGCCGGACAGGGGGCAATCAGCCCCAGCATTTT. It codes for CASSRTGGNQPQHF.

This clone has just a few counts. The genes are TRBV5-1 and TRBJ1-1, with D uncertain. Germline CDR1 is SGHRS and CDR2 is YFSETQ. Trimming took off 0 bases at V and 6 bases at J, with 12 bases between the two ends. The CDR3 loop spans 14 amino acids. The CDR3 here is CASSLVRKGAEAFF. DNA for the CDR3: TGCGCCAGCAGCTTGGTTAGGAAGGGAGCTGAAGCTTTCTTT. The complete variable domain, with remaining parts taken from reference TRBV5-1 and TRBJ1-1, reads KAGVTQTPRYLIKTRGQQVTLSCSPISGHRSVSWYQQTPGQGLQFLFEYFSETQRNKGNFPGRFSGRQFSNSRSEMNVSTLELGDSALYLCASSLVRKGAEAFFGQGTRLTVV.

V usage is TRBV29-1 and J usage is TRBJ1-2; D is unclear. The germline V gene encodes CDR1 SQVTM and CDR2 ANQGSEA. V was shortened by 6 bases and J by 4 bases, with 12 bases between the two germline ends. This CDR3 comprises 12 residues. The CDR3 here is CSVHSDSYGYTF. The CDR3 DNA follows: TGCAGCGTCCACTCGGACTCCTATGGCTACACCTTC.

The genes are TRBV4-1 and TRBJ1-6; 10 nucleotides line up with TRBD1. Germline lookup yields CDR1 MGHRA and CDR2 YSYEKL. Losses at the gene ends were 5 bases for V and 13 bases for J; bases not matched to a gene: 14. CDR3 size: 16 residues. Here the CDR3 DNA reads TGCGCCAGCAGCACCCGCGCGACAGGGGGCTTGTTGCCCCTCCACTTT. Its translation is CASSTRATGGLLPLHF.

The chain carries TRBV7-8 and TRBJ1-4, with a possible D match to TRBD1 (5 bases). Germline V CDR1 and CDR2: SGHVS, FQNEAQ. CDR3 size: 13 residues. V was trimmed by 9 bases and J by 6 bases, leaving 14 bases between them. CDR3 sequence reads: CASSRGADEKLFF. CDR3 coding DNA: TGTGCCAGTAGTAGGGGCGCCGATGAAAAACTGTTTTTT.

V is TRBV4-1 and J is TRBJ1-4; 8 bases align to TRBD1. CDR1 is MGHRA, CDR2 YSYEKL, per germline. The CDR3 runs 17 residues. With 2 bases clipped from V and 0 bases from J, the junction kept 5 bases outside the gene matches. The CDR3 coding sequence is TGCGCCAGCAGCCAAACGGACAGGGTAACAACTAATGAAAAACTGTTTTTT. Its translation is CASSQTDRVTTNEKLFF.

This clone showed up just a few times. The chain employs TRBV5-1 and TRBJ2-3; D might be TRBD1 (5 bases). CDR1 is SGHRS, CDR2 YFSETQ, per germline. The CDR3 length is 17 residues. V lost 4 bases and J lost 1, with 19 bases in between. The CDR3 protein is CASSTGLRVHRTDTQYF. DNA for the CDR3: TGCGCCAGCAGCACAGGCCTTCGGGTCCATCGCACAGATACGCAGTATTTT.

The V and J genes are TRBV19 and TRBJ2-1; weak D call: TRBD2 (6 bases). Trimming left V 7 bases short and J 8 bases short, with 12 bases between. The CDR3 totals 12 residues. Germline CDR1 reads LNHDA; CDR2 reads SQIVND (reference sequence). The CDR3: CASKPSGDEQFF. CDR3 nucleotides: TGTGCCAGTAAGCCTTCGGGGGATGAGCAGTTCTTC.

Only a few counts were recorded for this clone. This chain's CDR3 is CASSPSRGGGEQYF. The CDR3 bases are TGTGCCAGCTCACCCTCAAGGGGTGGTGGGGAGCAGTACTTC. V usage is TRBV18 and J usage is TRBJ2-7; a weak D match, TRBD1 (5 bases). This CDR3 spans 14 amino acids. From germline, CDR1 is KGHSH and CDR2 LQKENI. The V and J ends lost 3 bases and 7 bases respectively, with 16 bases between them.

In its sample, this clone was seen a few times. The chain's CDR3 is CASSLGRVEQYF. The CDR3 DNA is TGTGCCAGCAGCCTTGGGCGGGTCGAGCAGTACTTC. The chain combines TRBV7-9 with TRBJ2-7; weak D call: TRBD2 (5 bases). Trimming cost V 5 bases and J 6 bases, with 11 bases left between them. This CDR3 is 12 amino acids long. CDR1 is SEHNR and CDR2 is FQNEAQ in the germline V gene (reference sequence).

DNA of the CDR3: TGCAGCGTTGAAGGAATCCGGGACAGGGGGCTCAAGGGTATGAACACTGAAGCTTTCTTT. Translation gives CSVEGIRDRGLKGMNTEAFF. This chain connects TRBV29-1 to TRBJ1-1, with 12 bases fitting TRBD1. CDR3 size: 20 residues. Per germline, CDR1 SQVTM and CDR2 ANQGSEA. After removal of 1 base from V and 0 bases from J, the junction contained 15 bases not matched to a gene.

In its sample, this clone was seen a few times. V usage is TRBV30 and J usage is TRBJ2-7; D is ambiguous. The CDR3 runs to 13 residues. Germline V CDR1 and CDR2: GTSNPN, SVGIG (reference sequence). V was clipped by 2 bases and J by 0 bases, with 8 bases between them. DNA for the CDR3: TGTGCCTGGAGTAAAGAGGACTCCTACGAGCAGTACTTC. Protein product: CAWSKEDSYEQYF.

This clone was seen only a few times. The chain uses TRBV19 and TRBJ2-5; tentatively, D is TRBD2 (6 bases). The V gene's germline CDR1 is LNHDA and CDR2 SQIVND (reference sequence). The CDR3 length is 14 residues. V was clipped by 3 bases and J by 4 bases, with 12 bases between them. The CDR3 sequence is CASSMRGGGETQYF. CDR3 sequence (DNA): TGTGCCAGTAGTATGCGGGGTGGAGGAGAGACCCAGTACTTC.

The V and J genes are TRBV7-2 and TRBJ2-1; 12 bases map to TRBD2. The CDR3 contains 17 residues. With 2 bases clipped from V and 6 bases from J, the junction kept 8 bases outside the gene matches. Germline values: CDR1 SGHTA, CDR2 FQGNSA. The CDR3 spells CASSLNGLLAGGNEQFF. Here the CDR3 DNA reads TGTGCCAGCAGCTTAAACGGTCTACTAGCGGGGGGCAATGAGCAGTTCTTC.

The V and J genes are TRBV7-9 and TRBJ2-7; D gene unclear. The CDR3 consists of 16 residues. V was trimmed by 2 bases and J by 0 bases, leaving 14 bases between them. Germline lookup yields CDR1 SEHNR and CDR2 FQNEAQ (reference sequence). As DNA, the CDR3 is TGTGCCAGCAGCTTACCCCTGGCGGCTAGCTCCTACGAGCAGTACTTC. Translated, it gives CASSLPLAASSYEQYF.